This entry lists 17 T cell receptor beta chains sequenced from one sample in a study of regulatory T cells in long-lasting Graves disease. Time point noted: newly diagnosed GD, antithyroid drugs for less than 3 months. The TCR library was made from RNA extracted from PBMCs. Through Arm-PCR of CDR3 regions and iRepertoire HTBI primers, TCR beta libraries were built. TCRdb re-derived calls from the multiplex PCR reads in MiXCR, one entry per CDR3 protein. This table holds 300,000 to 450,000 distinct CDR3 sequences, around 16% found once. The sample consisted of peripheral blood mononuclear cells (PBMCs), taken at new diagnosis, from a patient treated with antithyroid drugs. These receptors all come from a female donor with Graves disease.

CDR3 loop: CASRKGRPSLVSRRAFF. The CDR3 DNA reads TGTGCCAGCAGAAAGGGACGGCCGAGTTTGGTTTCCCGGCGTGCGTTCTTC. J is TRBJ2-1 and V is TRBV6-1; either TRBD1 or TRBD2 may supply D (5 bases each). This CDR3 has 17 residues. Germline lookup yields CDR1 MNHNS and CDR2 SASEGT. V lost 6 bases and J 15 bases, leaving 33 bases between the germline ends.

This clonotype was seen at least ten times. The J gene is TRBJ2-5, the V gene TRBV19; D assignment may be TRBD1 or TRBD2 (6 bases each). The germline V gene encodes CDR1 LNHDA and CDR2 SQIVND (reference sequence). The CDR3 is 14 residues long. The germline V and J ends were trimmed by 5 bases and 7 bases, with 17 bases remaining between them. In nucleotides, the CDR3 is TGTGCCAGTAGTCGAGGACAGTTCGGGGGGACCCAGTACTTC. Its protein product is CASSRGQFGGTQYF.

CDR3 residues: CASGSSGGGLPNEQFF. As DNA, the CDR3 is TGTGCCAGCGGATCCTCTGGAGGGGGCCTCCCCAATGAGCAGTTCTTC. The chain employs TRBV7-9 and TRBJ2-1; tentative D call: TRBD1 (7 bases). Trimming pared 8 bases from V and 6 bases from J, leaving 23 bases between. This CDR3 is built from 16 residues. Germline V gene data show CDR1 as SEHNR and CDR2 as FQNEAQ (reference sequence).

This clonotype has at least ten counts. The chain carries TRBV6-5 and TRBJ1-5; D unresolved. V was clipped by 4 bases and J by 2 bases, with 12 bases between them. The CDR3 sequence is 15 residues long. Germline loops: CDR1 MNHEY, CDR2 SVGAGI. The CDR3 DNA is TGTGCCAGCAGTTTGTACCTGGGAGGCAATCAGCCCCAGCATTTT. Translation gives CASSLYLGGNQPQHF.

In its sample, this clonotype was seen a few times. The V and J genes are TRBV7-3 and TRBJ2-3; D is uncertain. The CDR3 consists of 16 residues. V dropped 4 bases and J dropped 2 bases, with 16 bases sitting between them. Germline-derived CDR1 and CDR2 are SGHTA and FQGTGA. The CDR3 is CASSSARHGSTDTQYF. The CDR3 DNA reads as TGTGCCAGCAGCTCAGCCCGGCACGGGTCCACAGATACGCAGTATTTT.

This clonotype was detected many times. This chain joins TRBV20-1 and TRBJ2-7; D is ambiguous. CDR3 length: 11 residues. The V end lost 2 bases, the J end lost 5 bases, and 7 bases lay between the germline ends. The germline V gene encodes CDR1 DFQATT and CDR2 SNEGSKA (reference sequence). CDR3 in DNA: TGCAGTGCTAGAATGGTAGACGAGCAGTACTTC. It codes for CSARMVDEQYF.

This clonotype has a count of ten or more. The chain combines TRBV29-1 with TRBJ1-2, with TRBD1 matching 7 bases. CDR1 and CDR2 (germline): SQVTM, ANQGSEA. The CDR3 runs 14 residues. Trimming at V came to 3 bases and at J to 3 bases, leaving 7 bases not matched to a gene. The CDR3 is CSVEGSTGYYGYTF. In DNA, the CDR3 is TGCAGCGTTGAGGGATCGACAGGGTACTATGGCTACACCTTC.

The sample holds many counts of this clonotype. V and J are TRBV27 and TRBJ2-3, with 8 bases identical to TRBD2. This CDR3 contains 17 residues. Trimming took 2 bases from V and 5 from J; bases not matched to a gene: 12. CDR1 MNHEY and CDR2 SMNVEV come from the germline V gene (reference sequence). CDR3 sequence reads: CASSLESSGSGGDTQYF. In DNA, the CDR3 is TGTGCCAGCAGTTTAGAGTCCAGCGGGAGCGGTGGAGATACGCAGTATTTT.

This chain connects TRBV6-4 to TRBJ2-3; 7 bases match TRBD2. The CDR3 is 14 residues long. Germline V gives CDR1 MRHNA, CDR2 SNTAGT. With V trimmed by 5 bases and J by 1 base, 3 bases remained unmatched. For the CDR3, the DNA is TGTGCCAGCAGTACGCTAGCGGGCACAGATACGCAGTATTTT. Its protein is CASSTLAGTDTQYF.

Only a few counts were recorded for this clonotype. The chain carries TRBV30 and TRBJ1-1, with no clear D. Trimming shortened V by 0 bases and J by 0 bases, and 8 bases separated the two germline ends. The CDR3 has 14 residues. The germline V gene encodes CDR1 GTSNPN and CDR2 SVGIG (reference sequence). The CDR3, as DNA: TGTGCCTGGAGTGTATCAGGAATGAACACTGAAGCTTTCTTT. Translating gives CAWSVSGMNTEAFF.

This clonotype occurred many times. V gene TRBV28 combines with J gene TRBJ2-1; the D gene is possibly TRBD2 (5 bases). Deletions cut 5 bases from V and 5 bases from J, with 22 bases between. The CDR3 runs 17 residues. Germline-derived CDR1 and CDR2 are MDHEN and SYDVKM. The CDR3 coding sequence is TGTGCCAGCAGTGGTTGGGGTGAATCGGGATCCCACAATGAGCAGTTCTTC. Amino acids: CASSGWGESGSHNEQFF. Drawing the rest from reference TRBV28 and TRBJ2-1, the complete variable domain is DVKVTQSSRYLVKRTGEKVFLECVQDMDHENMFWYRQDPGLGLRLIYFSYDVKMKEKGDIPEGYSVSREKKERFSLILESASTNQTSMYLCASSGWGESGSHNEQFFGPGTRLTVL.

This clonotype was observed many times. The chain joins TRBV5-4 to TRBJ2-5, with 10 bases matching TRBD2. V was pared by 4 bases and J by 7 bases, with 7 bases of the junction left unmatched. Germline CDR1 SGHNT, CDR2 YYREEE (reference sequence). There are 14 residues in the CDR3. The CDR3 DNA reads as TGTGCCAGCAGCCCCGGACTAGCGGAGGTGACCCAGTACTTC. This translates into CASSPGLAEVTQYF.

V gene TRBV25-1 combines with J gene TRBJ1-2; 8 positions agree with TRBD1. Germline V lookup: CDR1 MGHDK, CDR2 SYGVNS. The CDR3 runs 13 residues. V was pared by 2 bases and J by 13 bases, with 9 bases of the junction left unmatched. CDR3 sequence: CASSEQGAKRCTF. As DNA, the CDR3 is TGTGCCAGCAGTGAACAGGGGGCCAAGCGCTGCACCTTC.

In this sample, this clonotype turned up many times. CDR3: CASSLGGRLYNEQFF. The CDR3 DNA follows: TGTGCCAGCAGTTTAGGCGGGAGGCTCTACAATGAGCAGTTCTTC. This rearrangement joins TRBV12-3 or TRBV12-4 to TRBJ2-1; TRBD2 aligns across 8 bases. The CDR3 has 15 residues. V was pared by 1 base and J by 3 bases, with 2 bases of the junction left unmatched.

This clonotype was counted many times. At one boundary the junction diverges from the germline segment, which might be a read error. The V gene is TRBV5-1, the J gene TRBJ2-3, with 7 bases lining up with TRBD1. CDR1 and CDR2 from the germline V gene are SGHRS and YFSETQ. The CDR3 spans 14 residues. CDR3 loop: CASSPGTARDTQYF. CDR3 nucleotides: TGTGCCAGCAGCCCGGGGACAGCGCGAGATACGCAGTATTTT.

CDR3 region: CASRLAGTAQETQYF. DNA of the CDR3: TGTGCCAGCAGACTAGCGGGGACAGCCCAAGAGACCCAGTACTTC. The V call is TRBV7-2, the J call TRBJ2-5; 10 nucleotides align to TRBD2. In germline, CDR1 is SGHTA, CDR2 FQGNSA. The CDR3 consists of 15 residues. The V gene end was trimmed by 6 bases and the J gene end by 1 base; junction bases not matched to a gene: 5.

This clonotype was detected a few times. No conserved phenylalanine or tryptophan is present at the end of the CDR3, so a read error is the likely explanation. This chain joins TRBV6-1 and TRBJ1-2; TRBD1 might be the D (6 bases). The CDR3 covers 11 residues. Germline assignment: CDR1 MNHNS and CDR2 SASEGT. Trimming took off 6 bases at V and 8 bases at J, with 10 bases between the two ends. CDR3 coding DNA: TGTGCCAGCAGCAACAGGGACGGCTACACCTCC. The encoded protein is CASSNRDGYTS.